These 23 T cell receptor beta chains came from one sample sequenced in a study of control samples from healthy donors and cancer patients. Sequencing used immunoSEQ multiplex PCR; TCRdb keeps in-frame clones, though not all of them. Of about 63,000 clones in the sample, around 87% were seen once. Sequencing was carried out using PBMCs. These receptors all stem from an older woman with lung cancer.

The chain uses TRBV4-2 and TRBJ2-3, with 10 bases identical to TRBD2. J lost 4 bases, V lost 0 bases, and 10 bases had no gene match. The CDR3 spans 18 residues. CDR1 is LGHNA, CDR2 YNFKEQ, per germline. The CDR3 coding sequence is TGTGCCAGCAGCCAAGATCTGAGCGGGGGGGCCCGCCCAGATACGCAGTATTTT. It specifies CASSQDLSGGARPDTQYF.

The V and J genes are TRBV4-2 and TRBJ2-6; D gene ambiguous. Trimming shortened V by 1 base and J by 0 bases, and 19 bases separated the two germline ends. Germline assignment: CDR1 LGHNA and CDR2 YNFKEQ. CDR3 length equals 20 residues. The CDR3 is CASSQVVRQLESSGANVLTF. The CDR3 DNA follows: TGTGCCAGCAGCCAAGTGGTAAGGCAGCTCGAAAGCTCTGGGGCCAACGTCCTGACTTTC.

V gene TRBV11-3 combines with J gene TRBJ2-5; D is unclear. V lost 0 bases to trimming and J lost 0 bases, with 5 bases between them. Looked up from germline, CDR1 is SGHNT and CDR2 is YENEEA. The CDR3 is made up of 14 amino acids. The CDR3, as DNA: TGTGCCAGCAGCTTAGATCCGTACCAAGAGACCCAGTACTTC. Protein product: CASSLDPYQETQYF.

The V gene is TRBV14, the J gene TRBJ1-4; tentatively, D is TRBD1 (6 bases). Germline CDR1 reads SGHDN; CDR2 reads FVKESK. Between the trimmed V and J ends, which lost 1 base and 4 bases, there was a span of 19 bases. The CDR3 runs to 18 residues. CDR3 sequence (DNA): TGTGCCAGCAGCCAAGCTCTACAGCAGGGGTCCCTTAATGAAAAACTGTTTTTT. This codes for CASSQALQQGSLNEKLFF.

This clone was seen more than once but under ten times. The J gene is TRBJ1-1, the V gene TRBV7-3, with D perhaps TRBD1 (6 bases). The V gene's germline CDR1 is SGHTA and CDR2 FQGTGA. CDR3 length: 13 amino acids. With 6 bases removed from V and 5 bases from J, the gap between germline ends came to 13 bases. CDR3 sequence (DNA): TGTGCCAGCAGGCCTACAGGGAAAACTGAAGCTTTCTTT. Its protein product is CASRPTGKTEAFF.

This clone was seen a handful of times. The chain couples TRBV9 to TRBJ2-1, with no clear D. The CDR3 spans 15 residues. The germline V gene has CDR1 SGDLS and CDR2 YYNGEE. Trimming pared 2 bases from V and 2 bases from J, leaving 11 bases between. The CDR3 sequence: CASSVLAETYNEQFF. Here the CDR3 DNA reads TGTGCCAGCAGCGTTCTCGCTGAGACCTACAATGAGCAGTTCTTC.

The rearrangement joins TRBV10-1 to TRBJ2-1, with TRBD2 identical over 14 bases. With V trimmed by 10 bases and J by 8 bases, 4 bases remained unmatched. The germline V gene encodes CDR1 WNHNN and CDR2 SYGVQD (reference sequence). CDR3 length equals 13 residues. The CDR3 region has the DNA TGCGCCACCTCGGGACTAGCGGGGGATGAGCAGTTCTTC. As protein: CATSGLAGDEQFF.

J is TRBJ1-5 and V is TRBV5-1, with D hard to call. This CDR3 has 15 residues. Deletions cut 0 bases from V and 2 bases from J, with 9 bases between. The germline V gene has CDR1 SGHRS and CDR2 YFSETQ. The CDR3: CASSLEGSGNQPQHF. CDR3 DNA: TGCGCCAGCAGCTTGGAGGGTTCGGGCAATCAGCCCCAGCATTTT.

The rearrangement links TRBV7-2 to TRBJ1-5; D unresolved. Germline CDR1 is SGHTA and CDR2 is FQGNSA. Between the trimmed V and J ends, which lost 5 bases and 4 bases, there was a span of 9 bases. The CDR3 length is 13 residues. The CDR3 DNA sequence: TGTGCCAGCAGCGACTACATTAATCAGCCCCAGCATTTT. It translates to CASSDYINQPQHF.

CDR3 sequence: CASSLVSGWTF. Written as DNA, the CDR3 is TGCGCCAGCAGCTTGGTTTCAGGGTGGACCTTC. The chain uses TRBV5-1 and TRBJ1-2; maybe TRBD1 (5 bases). Germline CDR1 SGHRS, CDR2 YFSETQ. The CDR3 covers 11 residues. Between the trimmed V and J ends, which lost 0 bases and 14 bases, there was a span of 11 bases.

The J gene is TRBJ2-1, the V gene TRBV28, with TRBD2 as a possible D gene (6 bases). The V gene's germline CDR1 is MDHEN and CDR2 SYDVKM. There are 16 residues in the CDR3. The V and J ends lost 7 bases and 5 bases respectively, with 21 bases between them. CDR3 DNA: TGTGCCAGCATACTAGATCCGGGAGTAGGGAACAATGAGCAGTTCTTC. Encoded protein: CASILDPGVGNNEQFF.

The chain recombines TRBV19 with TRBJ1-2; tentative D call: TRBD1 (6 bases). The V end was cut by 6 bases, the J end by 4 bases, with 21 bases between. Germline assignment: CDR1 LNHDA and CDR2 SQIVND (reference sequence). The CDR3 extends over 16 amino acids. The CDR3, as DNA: TGTGCCAGTAGCCTCTCCTGGGACACTTCTATCTATGGCTACACCTTC. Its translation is CASSLSWDTSIYGYTF.

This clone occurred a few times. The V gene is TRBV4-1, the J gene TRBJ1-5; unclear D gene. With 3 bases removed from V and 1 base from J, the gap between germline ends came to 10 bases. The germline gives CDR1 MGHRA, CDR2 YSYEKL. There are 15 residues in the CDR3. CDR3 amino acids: CASSQHFMSNQPQHF. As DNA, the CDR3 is TGCGCCAGCAGCCAGCACTTCATGAGCAATCAGCCCCAGCATTTT.

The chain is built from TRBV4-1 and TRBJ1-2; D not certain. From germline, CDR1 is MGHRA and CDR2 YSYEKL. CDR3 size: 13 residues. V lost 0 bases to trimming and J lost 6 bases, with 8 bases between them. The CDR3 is CASSQDRFDGYTF. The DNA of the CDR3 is TGCGCCAGCAGCCAAGATCGGTTTGATGGCTACACCTTC.

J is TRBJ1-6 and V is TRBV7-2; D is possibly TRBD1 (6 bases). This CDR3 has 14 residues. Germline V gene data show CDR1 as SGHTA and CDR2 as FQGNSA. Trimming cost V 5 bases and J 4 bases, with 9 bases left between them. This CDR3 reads CASSAQGYNSPLHF. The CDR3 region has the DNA TGTGCCAGCAGCGCGCAGGGGTATAATTCACCCCTCCACTTT.

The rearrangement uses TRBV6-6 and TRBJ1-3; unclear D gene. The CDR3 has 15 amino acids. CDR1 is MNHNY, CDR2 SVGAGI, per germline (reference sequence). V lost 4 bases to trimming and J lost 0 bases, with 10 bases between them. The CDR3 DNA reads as TGTGCCAGCAGTTTTGGAGGTTACTCTGGAAACACCATATATTTT. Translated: CASSFGGYSGNTIYF.

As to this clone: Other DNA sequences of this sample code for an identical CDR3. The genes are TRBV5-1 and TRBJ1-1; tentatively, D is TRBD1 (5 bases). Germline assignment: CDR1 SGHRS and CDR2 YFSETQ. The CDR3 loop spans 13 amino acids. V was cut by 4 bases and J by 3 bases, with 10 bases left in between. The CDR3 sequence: CASSLGGDTEAFF. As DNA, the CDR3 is TGCGCCAGCAGCCTGGGAGGGGACACTGAAGCTTTCTTT.

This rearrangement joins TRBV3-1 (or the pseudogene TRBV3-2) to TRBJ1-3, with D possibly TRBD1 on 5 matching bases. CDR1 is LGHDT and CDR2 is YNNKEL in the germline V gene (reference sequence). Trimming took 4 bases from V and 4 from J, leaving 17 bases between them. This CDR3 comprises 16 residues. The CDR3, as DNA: TGTGCCAGCAGCCCGGGGTCTCCCGGGGGGGGAAACACCATATATTTT. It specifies CASSPGSPGGGNTIYF.

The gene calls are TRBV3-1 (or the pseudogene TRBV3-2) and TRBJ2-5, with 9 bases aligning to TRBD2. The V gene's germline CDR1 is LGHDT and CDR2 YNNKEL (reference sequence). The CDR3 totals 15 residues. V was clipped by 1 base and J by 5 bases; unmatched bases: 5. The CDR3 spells CASSQARTSGETQYF. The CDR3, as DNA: TGTGCCAGCAGCCAAGCTCGCACTAGCGGGGAGACCCAGTACTTC.

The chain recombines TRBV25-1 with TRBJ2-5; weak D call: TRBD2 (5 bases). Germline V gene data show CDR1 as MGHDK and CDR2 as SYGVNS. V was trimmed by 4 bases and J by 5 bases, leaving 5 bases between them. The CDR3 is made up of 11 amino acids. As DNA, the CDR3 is TGTGCCAGCAGTGGGAGGGAGACCCAGTACTTC. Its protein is CASSGRETQYF.

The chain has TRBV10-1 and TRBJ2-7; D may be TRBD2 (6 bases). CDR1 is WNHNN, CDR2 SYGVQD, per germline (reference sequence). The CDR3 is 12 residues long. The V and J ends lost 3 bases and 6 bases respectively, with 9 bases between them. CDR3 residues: CASSEISGEQYF. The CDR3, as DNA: TGCGCCAGCAGTGAAATTAGCGGCGAGCAGTACTTC.

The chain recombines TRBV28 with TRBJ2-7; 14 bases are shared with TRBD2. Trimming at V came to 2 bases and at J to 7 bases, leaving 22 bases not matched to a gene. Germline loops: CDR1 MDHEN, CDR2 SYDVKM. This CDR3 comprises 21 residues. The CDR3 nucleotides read TGTGCCAGCAGTTTACCGGGACAGGGTGGACTAGCGGGAGGCCCCCGGGAGGAGCAGTACTTC. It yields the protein CASSLPGQGGLAGGPREEQYF. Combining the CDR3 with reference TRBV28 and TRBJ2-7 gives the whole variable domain DVKVTQSSRYLVKRTGEKVFLECVQDMDHENMFWYRQDPGLGLRLIYFSYDVKMKEKGDIPEGYSVSREKKERFSLILESASTNQTSMYLCASSLPGQGGLAGGPREEQYFGPGTRLTVT.

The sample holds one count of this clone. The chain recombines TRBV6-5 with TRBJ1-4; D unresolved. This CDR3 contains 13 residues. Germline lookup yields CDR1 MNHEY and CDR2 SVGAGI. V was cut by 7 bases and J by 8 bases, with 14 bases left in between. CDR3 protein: CASMLAPGEKLFF. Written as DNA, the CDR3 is TGTGCCAGCATGCTGGCCCCTGGGGAAAAACTGTTTTTT.